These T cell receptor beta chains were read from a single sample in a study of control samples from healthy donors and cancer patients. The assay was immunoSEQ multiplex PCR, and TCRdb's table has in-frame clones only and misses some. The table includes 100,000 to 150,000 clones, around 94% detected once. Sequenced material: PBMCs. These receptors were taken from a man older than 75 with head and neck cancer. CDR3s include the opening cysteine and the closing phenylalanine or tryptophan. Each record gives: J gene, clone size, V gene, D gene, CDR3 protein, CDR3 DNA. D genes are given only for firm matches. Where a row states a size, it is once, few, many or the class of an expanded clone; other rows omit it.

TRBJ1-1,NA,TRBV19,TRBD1,CASSETGVRMNTEAFF,TGTGCCAGTAGCGAAACAGGGGTTCGAATGAACACTGAAGCTTTCTTT
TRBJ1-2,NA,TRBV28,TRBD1,CASSSGGQAAYGYTF,TGTGCCAGCAGTTCGGGTGGACAGGCGGCTTATGGCTACACCTTC
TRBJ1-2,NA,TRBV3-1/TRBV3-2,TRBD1,CASSQTGVWSYTF,TGTGCCAGCAGCCAAACAGGGGTATGGAGCTACACCTTC
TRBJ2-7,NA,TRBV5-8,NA,CASSFVSYEQYF,TGTGCCAGCAGCTTCGTAAGCTACGAGCAGTACTTC
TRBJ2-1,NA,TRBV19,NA,CASSMKTGSYSNEQFF,TGTGCCAGTAGTATGAAGACCGGGAGTTACAGTAATGAGCAGTTCTTC
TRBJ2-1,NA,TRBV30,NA,CAWSGRGVNEQFF,TGTGCCTGGAGTGGGAGGGGCGTAAATGAGCAGTTCTTC
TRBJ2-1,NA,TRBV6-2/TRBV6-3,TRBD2,CASSYSTSAHNEQFF,TGTGCCAGCAGTTACTCGACTAGCGCCCACAATGAGCAGTTCTTC
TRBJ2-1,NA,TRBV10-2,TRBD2,CASSESRGGVGEQFF,TGCGCCAGCAGTGAGTCACGGGGGGGAGTGGGGGAGCAGTTCTTC
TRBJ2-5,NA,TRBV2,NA,CASSPLAGATQETQYF,TGTGCCAGCAGTCCCCTCGCTGGGGCAACTCAAGAGACCCAGTACTTC
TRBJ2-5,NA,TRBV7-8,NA,CASSLWEGPGETQYF,TGTGCCAGCAGCTTGTGGGAAGGGCCTGGAGAGACCCAGTACTTC
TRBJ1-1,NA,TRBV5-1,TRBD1,CASSLGTGALNTEAFF,TGCGCCAGCAGCTTAGGGACAGGGGCTTTGAACACTGAAGCTTTCTTT
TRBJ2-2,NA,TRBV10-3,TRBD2,CAISQASGYNTGELFF,TGTGCCATCAGCCAGGCTAGCGGATACAACACCGGGGAGCTGTTTTTT
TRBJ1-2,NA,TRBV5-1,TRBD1,CASSPDRGISHYGYTF,TGCGCCAGCAGTCCGGACAGGGGGATTTCTCACTATGGCTACACCTTC
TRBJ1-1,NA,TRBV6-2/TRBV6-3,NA,CASSSPFGGKAEAFF,TGTGCCAGCAGTTCTCCTTTTGGCGGGAAGGCTGAAGCTTTCTTT
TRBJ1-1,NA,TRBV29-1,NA,CSVAGIKSGGTEAFF,TGCAGCGTTGCAGGGATCAAGTCGGGCGGCACTGAAGCTTTCTTT
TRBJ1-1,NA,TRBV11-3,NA,CASSGQGSPEAFF,TGTGCCAGCAGCGGGCAGGGCAGTCCTGAAGCTTTCTTT
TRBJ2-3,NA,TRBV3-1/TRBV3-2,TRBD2,CASSSRLAGSTDTQYF,TGTGCCAGCAGCTCCCGACTAGCGGGGAGCACAGATACGCAGTATTTT
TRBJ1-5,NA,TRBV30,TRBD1,CAWGQENQPQHF,TGTGCCTGGGGACAGGAAAATCAGCCCCAGCATTTT
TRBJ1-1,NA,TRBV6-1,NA,CASTPHGVKNTEAFF,TGTGCCAGCACCCCACACGGGGTAAAGAACACTGAAGCTTTCTTT
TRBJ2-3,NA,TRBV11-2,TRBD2,CASSFGTSYTDTQYF,TGTGCCAGCAGCTTCGGGACTAGTTACACAGATACGCAGTATTTT
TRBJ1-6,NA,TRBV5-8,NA,CASSLAGARGNSPLHF,TGTGCCAGCAGCTTGGCCGGGGCACGCGGAAATTCACCCCTCCACTTT
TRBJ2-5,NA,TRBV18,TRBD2,CASSPPSGARGFGYQETQYF,TGTGCCAGCTCACCCCCCTCCGGGGCGCGGGGGTTCGGGTACCAAGAGACCCAGTACTTC
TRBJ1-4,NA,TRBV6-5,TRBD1,CASTLTRGGFEKLFF,TGTGCCAGCACCCTGACCAGGGGGGGTTTTGAAAAACTGTTTTTT
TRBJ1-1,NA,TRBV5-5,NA,CASSLITGTRDTEAFF,TGTGCCAGCAGCTTGATAACAGGCACCCGGGACACTGAAGCTTTCTTT
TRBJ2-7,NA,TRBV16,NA,CASSEGPGGQYEQYF,TGTGCCAGCAGCGAAGGTCCCGGGGGTCAGTACGAGCAGTACTTC
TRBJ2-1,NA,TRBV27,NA,CASSSRSTFYNEQFF,TGTGCCAGCAGTTCCCGCAGCACCTTCTACAATGAGCAGTTCTTC
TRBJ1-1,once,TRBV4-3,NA,CASSQGVNTEAFF,TGCGCCAGCAGCCAAGGGGTTAACACTGAAGCTTTCTTT
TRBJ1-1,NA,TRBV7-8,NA,CASSLARDVKAFF,TGTGCCAGCAGCTTAGCGAGGGATGTAAAGGCTTTCTTT
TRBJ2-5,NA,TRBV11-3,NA,CASSLGGKWETQYF,TGTGCCAGCAGCCTTGGGGGGAAATGGGAGACCCAGTACTTC
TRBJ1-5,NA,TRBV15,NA,CATSRGRTYSNQPQHF,TGTGCCACCAGCAGAGGACGGACTTATAGCAATCAGCCCCAGCATTTT
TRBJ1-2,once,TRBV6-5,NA,CASSYSSRHGEGYTF,TGTGCCAGCAGTTACTCTTCCAGACATGGCGAAGGCTACACCTTC
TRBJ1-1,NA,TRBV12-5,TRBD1,CASGFRGPRNTEAFF,TGTGCTAGTGGTTTCAGGGGGCCTCGAAACACTGAAGCTTTCTTT
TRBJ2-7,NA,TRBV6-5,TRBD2,CASSYRGGAPYEQYF,TGTGCCAGCAGTTACAGGGGAGGGGCCCCCTACGAGCAGTACTTC
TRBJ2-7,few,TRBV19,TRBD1,CASRPGQVSYEQYF,TGTGCCAGTAGACCAGGACAGGTGTCCTACGAGCAGTACTTC
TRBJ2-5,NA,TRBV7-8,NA,CASSLRGGETQYF,TGTGCCAGCAGCTTAAGGGGGGGAGAGACCCAGTACTTC
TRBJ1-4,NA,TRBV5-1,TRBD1,CASRGTGNSVREKLFF,TGCGCCAGCAGAGGGACAGGGAACTCGGTCCGCGAAAAACTGTTTTTT
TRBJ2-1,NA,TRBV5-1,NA,CASSYDRRLGEQFF,TGCGCCAGCAGCTATGACAGGCGGCTAGGTGAGCAGTTCTTC